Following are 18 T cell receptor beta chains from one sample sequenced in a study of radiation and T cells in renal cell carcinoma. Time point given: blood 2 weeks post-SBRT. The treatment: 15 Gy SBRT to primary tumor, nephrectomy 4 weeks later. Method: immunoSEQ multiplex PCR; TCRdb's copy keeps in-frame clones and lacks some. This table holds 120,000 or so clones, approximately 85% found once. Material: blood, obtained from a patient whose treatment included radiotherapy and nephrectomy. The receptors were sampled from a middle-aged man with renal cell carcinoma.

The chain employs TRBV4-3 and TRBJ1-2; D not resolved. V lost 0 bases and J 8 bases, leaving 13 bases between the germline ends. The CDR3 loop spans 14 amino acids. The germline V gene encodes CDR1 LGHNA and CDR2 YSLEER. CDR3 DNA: TGCGCCAGCAGCCAAGACGGAACATCGGGGGGCTACACCTTC. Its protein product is CASSQDGTSGGYTF.

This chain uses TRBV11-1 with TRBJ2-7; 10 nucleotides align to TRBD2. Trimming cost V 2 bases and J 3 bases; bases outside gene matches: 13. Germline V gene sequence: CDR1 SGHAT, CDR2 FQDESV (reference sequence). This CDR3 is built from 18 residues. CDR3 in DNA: TGTGCCAGCAGCTTAAATACGATCGCTAGCGGGGGATTCTACGAGCAGTACTTC. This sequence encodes CASSLNTIASGGFYEQYF.

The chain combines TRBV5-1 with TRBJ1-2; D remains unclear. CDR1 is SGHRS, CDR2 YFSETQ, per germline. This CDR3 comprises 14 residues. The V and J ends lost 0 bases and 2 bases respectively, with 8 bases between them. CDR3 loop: CASSLGAENYGYTF. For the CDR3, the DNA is TGCGCCAGCAGCTTGGGGGCAGAGAACTATGGCTACACCTTC. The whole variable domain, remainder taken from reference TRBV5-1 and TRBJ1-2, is KAGVTQTPRYLIKTRGQQVTLSCSPISGHRSVSWYQQTPGQGLQFLFEYFSETQRNKGNFPGRFSGRQFSNSRSEMNVSTLELGDSALYLCASSLGAENYGYTFGSGTRLTVV.

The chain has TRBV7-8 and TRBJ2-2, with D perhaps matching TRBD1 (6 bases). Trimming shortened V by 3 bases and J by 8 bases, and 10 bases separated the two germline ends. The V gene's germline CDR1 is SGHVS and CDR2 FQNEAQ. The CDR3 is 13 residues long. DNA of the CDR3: TGTGCCAGCAGCTTGTCAGGGGAGGGGGAGCTGTTTTTT. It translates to CASSLSGEGELFF.

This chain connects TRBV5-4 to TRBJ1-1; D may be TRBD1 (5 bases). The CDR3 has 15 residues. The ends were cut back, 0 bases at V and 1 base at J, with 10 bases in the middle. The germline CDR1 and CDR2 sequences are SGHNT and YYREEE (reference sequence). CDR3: CASSLAGRENTEAFF. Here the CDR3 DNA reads TGTGCCAGCAGCTTGGCCGGCAGGGAGAACACTGAAGCTTTCTTT.

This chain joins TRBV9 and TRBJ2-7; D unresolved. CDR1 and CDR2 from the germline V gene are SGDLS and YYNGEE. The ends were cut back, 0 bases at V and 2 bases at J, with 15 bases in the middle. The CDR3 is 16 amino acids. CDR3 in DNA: TGTGCCAGCAGCGTAGGGAGTTCCTCGGTCCCCTACGAGCAGTACTTC. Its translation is CASSVGSSSVPYEQYF.

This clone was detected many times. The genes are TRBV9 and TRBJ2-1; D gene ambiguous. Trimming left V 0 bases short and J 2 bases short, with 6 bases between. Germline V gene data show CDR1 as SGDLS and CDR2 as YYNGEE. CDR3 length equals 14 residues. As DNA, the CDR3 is TGTGCCAGCAGCGTAGGAGAGGCCTACAATGAGCAGTTCTTC. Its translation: CASSVGEAYNEQFF.

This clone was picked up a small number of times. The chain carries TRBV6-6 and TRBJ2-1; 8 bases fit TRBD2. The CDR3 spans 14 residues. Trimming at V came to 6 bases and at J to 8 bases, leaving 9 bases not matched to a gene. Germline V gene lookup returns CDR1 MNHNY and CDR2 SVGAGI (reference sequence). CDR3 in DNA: TGTGCCAGCAGCCACGGGGGACTAGAGCATGAGCAGTTCTTC. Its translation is CASSHGGLEHEQFF.

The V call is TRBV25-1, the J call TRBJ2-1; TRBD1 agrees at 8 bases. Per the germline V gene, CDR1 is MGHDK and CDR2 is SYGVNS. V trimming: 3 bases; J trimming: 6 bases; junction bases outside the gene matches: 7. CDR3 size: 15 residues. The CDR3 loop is CASSDPRTGSNEQFF. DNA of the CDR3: TGTGCCAGCAGTGACCCTCGGACAGGGAGCAATGAGCAGTTCTTC.

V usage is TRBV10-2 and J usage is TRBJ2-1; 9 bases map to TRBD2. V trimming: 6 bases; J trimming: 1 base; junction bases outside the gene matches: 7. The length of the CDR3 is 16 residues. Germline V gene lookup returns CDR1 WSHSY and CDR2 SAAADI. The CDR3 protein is CASSLRSGGSYNEQFF. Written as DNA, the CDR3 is TGCGCCAGCAGCCTCCGAAGCGGGGGGTCCTACAATGAGCAGTTCTTC.

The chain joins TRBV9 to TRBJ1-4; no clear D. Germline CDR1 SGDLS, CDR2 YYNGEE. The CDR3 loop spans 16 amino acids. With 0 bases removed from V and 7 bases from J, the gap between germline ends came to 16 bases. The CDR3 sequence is CASSVEGDPLGEKLFF. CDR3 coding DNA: TGTGCCAGCAGCGTAGAGGGTGACCCCCTGGGTGAAAAACTGTTTTTT.

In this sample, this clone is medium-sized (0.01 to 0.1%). CDR3 coding DNA: TGTGCCAGCAGCTTGGCCGGCAGCGAGTTAAACTATGGCTACACCTTC. It translates to CASSLAGSELNYGYTF. The V call is TRBV5-4, the J call TRBJ1-2; D remains ambiguous. Germline CDR1 reads SGHNT; CDR2 reads YYREEE (reference sequence). CDR3 length: 16 amino acids. V was pared by 0 bases and J by 2 bases, with 14 bases between.

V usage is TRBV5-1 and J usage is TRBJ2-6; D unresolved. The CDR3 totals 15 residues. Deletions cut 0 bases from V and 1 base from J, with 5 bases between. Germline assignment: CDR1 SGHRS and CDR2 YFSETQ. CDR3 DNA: TGCGCCAGCAGCTTGGCCGGGTCTGGGGCCAACGTCCTGACTTTC. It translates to CASSLAGSGANVLTF. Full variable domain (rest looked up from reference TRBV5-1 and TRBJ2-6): KAGVTQTPRYLIKTRGQQVTLSCSPISGHRSVSWYQQTPGQGLQFLFEYFSETQRNKGNFPGRFSGRQFSNSRSEMNVSTLELGDSALYLCASSLAGSGANVLTFGAGSRLTVL.

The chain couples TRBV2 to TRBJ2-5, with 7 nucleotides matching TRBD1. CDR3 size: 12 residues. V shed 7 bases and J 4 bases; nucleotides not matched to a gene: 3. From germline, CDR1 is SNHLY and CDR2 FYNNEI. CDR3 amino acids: CASTPGGETQYF. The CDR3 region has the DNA TGTGCCAGCACCCCAGGGGGAGAGACCCAGTACTTC.

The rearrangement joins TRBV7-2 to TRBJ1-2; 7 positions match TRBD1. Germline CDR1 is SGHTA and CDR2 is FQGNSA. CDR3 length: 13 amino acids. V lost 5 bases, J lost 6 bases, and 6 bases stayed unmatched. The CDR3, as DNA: TGTGCCAGCAGCCTTTTTGGACAGGATGGCTACACCTTC. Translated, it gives CASSLFGQDGYTF.

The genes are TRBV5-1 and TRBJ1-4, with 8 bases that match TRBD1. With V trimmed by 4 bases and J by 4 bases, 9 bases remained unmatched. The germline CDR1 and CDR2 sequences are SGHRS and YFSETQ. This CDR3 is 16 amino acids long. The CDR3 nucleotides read TGCGCCAGCAGCCCAGGGTTCGGGACAGGTAATGAAAAACTGTTTTTT. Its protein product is CASSPGFGTGNEKLFF.

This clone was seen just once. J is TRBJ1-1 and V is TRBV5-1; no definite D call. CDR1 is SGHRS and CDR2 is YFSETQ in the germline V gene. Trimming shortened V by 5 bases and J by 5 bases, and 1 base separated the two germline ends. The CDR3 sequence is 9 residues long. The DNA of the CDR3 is TGCGCCAGCAGGACTGAAGCTTTCTTT. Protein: CASRTEAFF.

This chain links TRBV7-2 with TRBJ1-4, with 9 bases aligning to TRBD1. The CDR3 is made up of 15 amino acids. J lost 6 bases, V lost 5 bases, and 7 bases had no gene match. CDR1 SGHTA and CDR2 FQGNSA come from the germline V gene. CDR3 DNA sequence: TGTGCCAGCAGCCCCCAGACAGGGGGTTATGAAAAACTGTTTTTT. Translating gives CASSPQTGGYEKLFF.